This T cell receptor beta chain was sequenced during a study of shared clonotypes between healthy human individuals. In the study overall: The people who gave samples were a couple of women and a few men aged 18 to 49.

Repertoires were generated with immunoSEQ multiplex PCR, while TCRdb's copy carries only in-frame clones and drops some. The table lists about 1.1 million clones, about 80% of them singletons. Germline values: CDR1 LNHDA, CDR2 SQIVND (reference sequence). The germline V and J ends were trimmed by 3 bases and 6 bases, with 19 bases remaining between them. This CDR3 spans 16 amino acids. Whole-study findings and limits: Non-shared clonotypes had lower generation probabilities than those shared by all four donors.

As regards this clone: Antigen unknown.

The rearrangement uses TRBV19 and TRBJ2-3; possible D gene TRBD2, 5 bases. This clonotype originated in a man aged 18 to 30 in good health. Some clones in this sample may be carry-over from other donors' samples. The sequencing sample was made of memory CD4+ T cells from PBMCs. Indicated subset: CD45RA-negative fraction. DNA of the CDR3: TGTGCCAGTAGTATGTCTCTAGCTCTTGGGTGGGATACGCAGTATTTT. Protein sequence: CASSMSLALGWDTQYF.